This T cell receptor (beta chain) was captured in a study of blood T cell repertoires in COVID-19. Across the study: The study drew acute and convalescent COVID-19 samples from the United States, Italy and Spain. From T cells, B-cell-depleted T cells, or PBMCs came the material, which was cDNA or gDNA.

The CDR3 totals 14 residues. The ends were cut back, 2 bases at V and 3 bases at J, with 11 bases in the middle. Germline assignment: CDR1 MNHEY and CDR2 SVGEGT. Original handling: Scientists estimated how many nucleated cells there were by amplifying reference gene primers. Some clones are missing from TCRdb's copy, which holds only in-frame ones; the method was immunoSEQ multiplex PCR. The V and J calls and the clone size are those of that table, but D and trimming were determined from the DNA. The sample lists around 32,000 clones, more than 80% occurring once. This clonotype was obtained from a male donor with active COVID-19. Sample: peripheral blood. The gene calls are TRBV6-2 or TRBV6-3 and TRBJ2-7; unclear D gene. The CDR3 spells CASSYGQVLYEQYF. Written as DNA, the CDR3 is TGTGCCAGCAGTTACGGGCAGGTTCTCTACGAGCAGTACTTC.